This T cell receptor beta chain is drawn from a study of shared clonotypes between healthy human individuals. Study-level findings and limits: Naive subsets typically showed greater estimated richness than memory subsets.

On this clone itself: What it recognizes is unknown.

This CDR3 comprises 14 residues. In germline, CDR1 is SQVTM, CDR2 ANQGSEA. With 6 bases removed from V and 0 bases from J, the gap between germline ends came to 15 bases. Adults of Caucasian background living in Nashville, Tennessee made up all donors. To make CD8 memory, CD45RO+ cells were put together with CCR7-negative CD45RA+ TemRA cells. Deep level was the assay's run setting. Sequenced by immunoSEQ multiplex PCR; TCRdb stores in-frame clones only, minus some. The table records roughly 110,000 clones, around 73% of them present only once. This TCR was recovered from a woman aged 25 to 45 in good health. The gene calls are TRBV29-1 and TRBJ2-7; no definite D call. The sample consisted of memory CD8+ T cells sorted from blood. The subset here: CD45RO+ cells pooled with CCR7-negative TemRA cells. The CDR3 nucleotides read TGCAGCGTGCCGGACCCCGAGAGCTCCTACGAGCAGTACTTC. Translation: CSVPDPESSYEQYF.